This TCR beta chain was identified in a study of CD8 T cells in Susac syndrome (dated by TCRdb to 2018 to 2020). With regard to the full study: Repertoire sequencing was used to test whether CD8+ T cell activation and differentiation in Susac syndrome was antigen driven. What the research found in general, with its limitations: The number of individuals in the TCR sequencing and HLA analysis was recognized as being relatively small.

Peripheral blood CD8+ and CD4+ T cells from healthy donors, Susac syndrome patients and multiple sclerosis patients were profiled by high-throughput TCR beta sequencing. Healthy donors were included as age- and sex-matched controls. Bulk CD8+ and CD4+ T cells were purified by magnetic negative isolation, whereas CD8+ TEMRA cells were enriched by FACS. Blood was collected in EDTA tubes and processed within 24 hours, with PBMCs isolated through density gradient centrifugation. PBMCs intended for TCR sequencing were cryopreserved in liquid nitrogen and thawed later in a water bath at 37 degrees C. The sorted or isolated CD4+, CD8+ and CD8+ TEMRA cells reached a purity of at least 90%. RNA was extracted using the RNeasy kit, and roughly 0.5 to 1 microgram was reverse transcribed with random hexamers. The immunoSEQ multiplex PCR assay, which covers 54 Vbeta and 13 Jbeta segments, was used to amplify TCR beta CDR3 regions. Bias from PCR amplification was corrected by using a synthetic template baseline for primer optimization and for computational correction. Per the authors' processing: Reads were annotated to V, D and J genes per IMGT and analyzed with immunoSEQ Analyzer, keeping only productive sequences. Clonality was computed as one minus Shannon entropy normalized by log2 of the number of productive unique sequences. For each patient and control, public and private clones were evaluated among the 100 most prevalent clones. A clone was defined as Susac-specific if it was absent from the healthy and MS cohorts, from roughly 990 published viral clones and from other ImmuneACCESS disease sequences. The raw public reads went through TCRdb reprocessing: fastp at Q25, MiXCR clone calling, in-frame beta chains kept. Merged by CDR3 protein, the rows form single entries marked with the most common genes and DNA. TCRdb's processing, not the study's, gives the V and J calls here. Counted in this sample were about 120,000 distinct CDR3 sequences; roughly 94% of them appeared once. The ten biggest clones cover roughly 0.092% of the sample.

As regards this clonotype: Its binding antigen is unknown. Nothing much larger sits one base from this clone, and base qualities are not available.

Spanning cysteine to phenylalanine, the CDR3 consists of 14 amino acids. Kept here is only the CDR3 DNA, which spans 42 bases and is read in frame from base 1. Deletion took 3 bases off V and 2 bases off J, with a span of 11 bases between the germline ends. In the germline V gene, CDR1 corresponds to KGHSH and CDR2 to LQKENI. The receptor's source is a human donor in good health. The sample consisted of CD4+ T cells from PBMCs. Rearrangement joined TRBV18 to TRBJ2-7; D gene: possibly TRBD2, on 5 matching bases. Here the CDR3 is given as CASSPTAEAYEQYF. Here is the DNA: TGTGCCAGCTCACCCACCGCGGAGGCCTACGAGCAGTACTTC.